This entry lists 24 T cell receptor beta chains sequenced from one sample in a study of T cell responses to AZD1222 COVID-19 vaccine (dated by TCRdb to the early 2020s). This specimen's time point label, per the study, means: baseline before first vaccination. Library construction relied on the immunoSEQ multiplex PCR assay. TCRdb took this table from immuneACCESS and kept in-frame rearrangements with V and J called. Such tables lack part of the clones; where checked against another copy, unresolved V genes explain under half of the gap, and the rest is unexplained. Counted in this sample were around 170,000 clones; less than 95% of them appeared once. The ten largest clones represent 1.5% of the sample. Specimen: peripheral blood, collected on day 0 of AZD1222 vaccination. These receptors came from an adult in good health.

The chain combines TRBV30 with TRBJ1-2; TRBD1 is a possible D gene (5 bases). Germline V CDR1 and CDR2: GTSNPN, SVGIG (reference sequence). This CDR3 contains 15 residues. Trimming cost V 1 base and J 0 bases, with 12 bases left between them. This CDR3 is CAWSGGRGANYGYTF. In DNA form, the CDR3 reads TGTGCCTGGAGTGGGGGCAGAGGAGCTAACTATGGCTACACCTTC.

The chain couples TRBV30 to TRBJ1-3; weak D call: TRBD1 (5 bases). CDR3 length: 14 amino acids. Trimming removed 3 bases at V and 1 base at J, with 10 bases between. Per germline, CDR1 GTSNPN and CDR2 SVGIG (reference sequence). The chain's CDR3 is CAWSLQDSGNTIYF. The CDR3 DNA is TGTGCCTGGAGCCTACAGGATTCTGGAAACACCATATATTTT.

The gene calls are TRBV28 and TRBJ1-5, with D unresolved. The CDR3 consists of 12 residues. Per the germline V gene, CDR1 is MDHEN and CDR2 is SYDVKM. Deletions cut 7 bases from V and 5 bases from J, with 9 bases between. CDR3 sequence (DNA): TGTGCCAGCAAGTTGTCCTATCAGCCCCAGCATTTT. Translation: CASKLSYQPQHF.

This sequence joins TRBV6-2 or TRBV6-3 and TRBJ2-1; D is unclear. CDR1 MNHEY and CDR2 SVGEGT come from the germline V gene. The CDR3 covers 12 residues. V was cut by 3 bases and J by 5 bases, with 5 bases left in between. The CDR3 DNA sequence: TGTGCCAGCAGTTATATCAACAATGAGCAGTTCTTC. Protein product: CASSYINNEQFF.

The chain joins TRBV6-5 to TRBJ1-2, with 9 bases identical to TRBD1. Germline-derived CDR1 and CDR2 are MNHEY and SVGAGI. The CDR3 spans 14 residues. V shed 5 bases and J 3 bases; nucleotides not matched to a gene: 4. The CDR3 is CASSRDRVDYGYTF. The CDR3 bases are TGTGCCAGCAGTAGGGACAGGGTGGACTATGGCTACACCTTC.

The genes are TRBV3-1 (or the pseudogene TRBV3-2) and TRBJ2-5; D ambiguous. Per the germline V gene, CDR1 is LGHDT and CDR2 is YNNKEL (reference sequence). This CDR3 contains 11 residues. V dropped 1 base and J dropped 9 bases, with 6 bases sitting between them. The CDR3 nucleotides are TGTGCCAGCAGCCAAGCGGTTGCCCAGTACTTC. Its protein is CASSQAVAQYF.

This chain joins TRBV2 and TRBJ1-5; no reliable D call. The CDR3 length is 16 residues. Trimming took 4 bases from V and 0 from J, leaving 13 bases between them. Germline V CDR1 and CDR2: SNHLY, FYNNEI. The CDR3 reads CASSVEGFYSNQPQHF. In DNA, the CDR3 is TGTGCCAGCAGTGTGGAGGGCTTCTATAGCAATCAGCCCCAGCATTTT. Based on the CDR3 plus reference TRBV2 and TRBJ1-5, the full variable domain is EPEVTQTPSHQVTQMGQEVILRCVPISNHLYFYWYRQILGQKVEFLVSFYNNEISEKSEIFDDQFSVERPDGSNFTLKIRSTKLEDSAMYFCASSVEGFYSNQPQHFGDGTRLSIL.

This rearrangement joins TRBV29-1 to TRBJ2-7; D is unresolved. The V end lost 4 bases, the J end lost 1 base, and 8 bases lay between the germline ends. The V gene's germline CDR1 is SQVTM and CDR2 ANQGSEA. The CDR3 covers 12 residues. CDR3 bases: TGCAGCGTTGCCTCAGCTTCCTACGAGCAGTACTTC. Protein: CSVASASYEQYF.

CDR3 sequence reads: CASSEGRISNQPQHF. The CDR3 DNA follows: TGTGCCAGCAGTGAAGGGCGGATTAGCAATCAGCCCCAGCATTTT. The rearrangement uses TRBV2 and TRBJ1-5; no clear D. This CDR3 has 15 residues. Trimming left V 1 base short and J 0 bases short, with 7 bases between. Germline CDR1 is SNHLY and CDR2 is FYNNEI.

The chain links TRBV5-6 to TRBJ1-4; no reliable D call. This CDR3 comprises 15 residues. Germline V CDR1 and CDR2: SGHDT, YYEEEE. V lost 4 bases to trimming and J lost 5 bases, with 15 bases between them. The CDR3 DNA reads TGTGCCAGCAGCCCACTCGGGTCGCGGAATGAAAAACTGTTTTTT. Protein sequence: CASSPLGSRNEKLFF.

The J gene is TRBJ1-1, the V gene TRBV20-1; perhaps TRBD1 as D (5 bases). With 7 bases removed from V and 11 bases from J, the gap between germline ends came to 17 bases. There are 11 residues in the CDR3. Germline V gene data show CDR1 as DFQATT and CDR2 as SNEGSKA (reference sequence). For the CDR3, the DNA is TGCAGTGTTGGACTTGGGGGTTCGGCTTTCTTT. As protein: CSVGLGGSAFF.

The V call is TRBV7-9, the J call TRBJ2-3, with a possible D match to TRBD1 (6 bases). Trimming took 6 bases from V and 5 from J, leaving 15 bases between them. Per germline, CDR1 SEHNR and CDR2 FQNEAQ (reference sequence). This CDR3 region has 14 residues. CDR3 DNA: TGTGCCAGCAGGTCGGGACACGGTCTAGATACGCAGTATTTT. It specifies CASRSGHGLDTQYF.

V usage is TRBV6-6 and J usage is TRBJ2-7; 7 nucleotides align to TRBD2. V shed 2 bases and J 7 bases; nucleotides not matched to a gene: 2. Looked up from germline, CDR1 is MNHNY and CDR2 is SVGAGI (reference sequence). The CDR3 loop spans 12 amino acids. The CDR3 DNA sequence: TGTGCCAGCAGTTACGAGGGAGGGGAGCAGTACTTC. Translating gives CASSYEGGEQYF.

This chain uses TRBV29-1 with TRBJ2-5; TRBD1 agrees at 8 bases. Germline loops: CDR1 SQVTM, CDR2 ANQGSEA. The CDR3 length is 13 residues. The trim removed 7 bases at V and 3 bases at J, leaving 7 bases unmatched. CDR3 DNA sequence: TGCAGCGCCGAATGGACAGGGAAAGAGACCCAGTACTTC. It codes for CSAEWTGKETQYF. Full variable domain (remainder filled in from reference TRBV29-1 and TRBJ2-5): SAVISQKPSRDICQRGTSLTIQCQVDSQVTMMFWYRQQPGQSLTLIATANQGSEATYESGFVIDKFPISRPNLTFSTLTVSNMSPEDSSIYLCSAEWTGKETQYFGPGTRLLVL.

The V call is TRBV27, the J call TRBJ2-7; D not certain. The CDR3 has 14 residues. Per the germline V gene, CDR1 is MNHEY and CDR2 is SMNVEV (reference sequence). Trimming removed 1 base at V and 2 bases at J, with 9 bases between. This CDR3 reads CASSLWGETYEQYF. CDR3 DNA: TGTGCCAGCAGTTTATGGGGTGAGACCTACGAGCAGTACTTC.

V is TRBV28 and J is TRBJ1-2, with 8 bases that match TRBD1. V trimming: 4 bases; J trimming: 5 bases; junction bases outside the gene matches: 9. Germline assignment: CDR1 MDHEN and CDR2 SYDVKM. This CDR3 has 15 amino acids. CDR3 DNA sequence: TGTGCCAGCAGTTCTCAGGGGGCCTCCTTTTATGGCTACACCTTC. Translating gives CASSSQGASFYGYTF.

The rearrangement links TRBV18 to TRBJ2-2, with 10 bases aligning to TRBD2. The length of the CDR3 is 16 residues. Germline CDR1 KGHSH, CDR2 LQKENI. The V gene end was trimmed by 3 bases and the J gene end by 1 base; junction bases not matched to a gene: 2. The CDR3 loop is CASSPPSGRNTGELFF. DNA of the CDR3: TGTGCCAGCTCACCTCCTAGCGGGAGGAACACCGGGGAGCTGTTTTTT.

The V call is TRBV28, the J call TRBJ1-3; no definite D call. Per germline, CDR1 MDHEN and CDR2 SYDVKM. Trimming took off 2 bases at V and 0 bases at J, with 14 bases between the two ends. The CDR3 is made up of 17 amino acids. In nucleotides, the CDR3 is TGTGCCAGCAGTTTACTGGCCTACAGAACCTCTGGAAACACCATATATTTT. This translates into CASSLLAYRTSGNTIYF.

The J gene is TRBJ1-2, the V gene TRBV7-8; D not resolved. CDR1 and CDR2 (germline): SGHVS, FQNEAQ. Trimming took off 1 base at V and 8 bases at J, with 17 bases between the two ends. The CDR3 is made up of 15 amino acids. In DNA, the CDR3 is TGTGCCAGCAGCTTAGGTCGTACAGTCCCAGTCGGCTACACCTTC. Its translation is CASSLGRTVPVGYTF.

The V call is TRBV6-1, the J call TRBJ1-2; D perhaps matches TRBD1 (5 bases). The CDR3 runs 14 residues. Germline assignment: CDR1 MNHNS and CDR2 SASEGT. Between the trimmed V and J ends, which lost 2 bases and 8 bases, there was a span of 15 bases. The CDR3 spells CASSESRAHRGYTF. The CDR3 DNA reads TGTGCCAGCAGTGAAAGCAGGGCGCATAGAGGCTACACCTTC.

This clone was detected only a few times. The chain links TRBV28 to TRBJ1-2, with D perhaps matching TRBD1 (5 bases). CDR1 and CDR2 from the germline V gene are MDHEN and SYDVKM. With 7 bases removed from V and 4 bases from J, the gap between germline ends came to 13 bases. The CDR3 extends over 13 amino acids. The CDR3 sequence is CASTPGDFYGYTF. The CDR3 DNA sequence: TGTGCCAGCACCCCCGGGGACTTCTATGGCTACACCTTC.

This clone was detected only a few times. The chain combines TRBV5-6 with TRBJ2-7; D is uncertain. CDR3 length: 13 amino acids. The germline V gene encodes CDR1 SGHDT and CDR2 YYEEEE. The V end was cut by 0 bases, the J end by 3 bases, with 7 bases between. CDR3 bases: TGTGCCAGCAGCTTGGGGGTGTACTACGAGCAGTACTTC. It yields the protein CASSLGVYYEQYF.

The chain uses TRBV4-3 and TRBJ2-1, with D possibly TRBD1 on 6 matching bases. The germline gives CDR1 LGHNA, CDR2 YSLEER. V was shortened by 1 base and J by 2 bases, with 9 bases between the two germline ends. This CDR3 is built from 15 residues. The DNA of the CDR3 is TGCGCCAGCAGCCAAGGAGACAGGCCCTACAATGAGCAGTTCTTC. Its translation: CASSQGDRPYNEQFF.

The chain links TRBV15 to TRBJ2-1, with 9 bases fitting TRBD2. Germline V gene data show CDR1 as LNHNV and CDR2 as YYDKDF (reference sequence). The CDR3 spans 16 residues. J lost 3 bases, V lost 0 bases, and 3 bases had no gene match. The CDR3 region is CATSREGGGVYNEQFF. The CDR3 region has the DNA TGTGCCACCAGCAGAGAGGGCGGGGGGGTCTACAATGAGCAGTTCTTC.